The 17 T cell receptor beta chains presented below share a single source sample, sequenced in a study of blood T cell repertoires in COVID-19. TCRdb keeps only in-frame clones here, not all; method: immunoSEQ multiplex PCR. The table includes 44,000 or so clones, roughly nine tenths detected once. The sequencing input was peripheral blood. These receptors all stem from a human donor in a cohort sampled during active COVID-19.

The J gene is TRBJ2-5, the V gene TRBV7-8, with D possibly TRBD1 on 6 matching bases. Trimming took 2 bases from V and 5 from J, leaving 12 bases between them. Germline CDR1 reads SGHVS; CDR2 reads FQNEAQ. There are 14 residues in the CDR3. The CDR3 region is CASSLNFRGETQYF. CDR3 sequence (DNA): TGTGCCAGCAGCTTAAACTTCAGGGGCGAGACCCAGTACTTC.

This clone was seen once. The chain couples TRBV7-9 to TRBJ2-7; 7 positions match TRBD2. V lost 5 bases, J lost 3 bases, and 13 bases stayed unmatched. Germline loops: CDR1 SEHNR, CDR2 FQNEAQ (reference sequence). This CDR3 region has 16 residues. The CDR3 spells CASSPLSGGGLYEQYF. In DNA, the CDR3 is TGTGCCAGCAGCCCTCTTTCGGGGGGAGGGCTCTACGAGCAGTACTTC.

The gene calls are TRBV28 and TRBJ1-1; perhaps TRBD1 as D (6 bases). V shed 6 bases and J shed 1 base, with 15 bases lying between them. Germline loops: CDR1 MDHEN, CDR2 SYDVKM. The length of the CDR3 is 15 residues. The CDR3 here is CASSLLGAANTEAFF. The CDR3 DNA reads TGTGCCAGCAGCTTACTGGGGGCCGCGAACACTGAAGCTTTCTTT.

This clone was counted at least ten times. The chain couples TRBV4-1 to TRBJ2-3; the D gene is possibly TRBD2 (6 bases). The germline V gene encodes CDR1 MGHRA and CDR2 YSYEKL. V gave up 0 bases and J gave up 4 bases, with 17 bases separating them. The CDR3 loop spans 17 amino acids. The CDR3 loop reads CASSQEPLARAPDTQYF. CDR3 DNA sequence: TGCGCCAGCAGCCAAGAACCTCTAGCGCGCGCACCAGATACGCAGTATTTT.

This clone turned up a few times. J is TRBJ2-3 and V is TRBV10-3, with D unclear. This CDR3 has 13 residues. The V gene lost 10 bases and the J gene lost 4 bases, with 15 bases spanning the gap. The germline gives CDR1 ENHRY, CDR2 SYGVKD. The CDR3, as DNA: TGTGCCACACTCGACCCTAGTTCAGATACGCAGTATTTT. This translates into CATLDPSSDTQYF.

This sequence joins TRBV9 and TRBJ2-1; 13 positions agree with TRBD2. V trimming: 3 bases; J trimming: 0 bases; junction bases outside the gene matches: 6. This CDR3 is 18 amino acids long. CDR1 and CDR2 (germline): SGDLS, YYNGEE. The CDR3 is CASSGGLAGVISYNEQFF. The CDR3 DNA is TGTGCCAGCAGCGGCGGACTAGCGGGGGTTATCTCCTACAATGAGCAGTTCTTC.

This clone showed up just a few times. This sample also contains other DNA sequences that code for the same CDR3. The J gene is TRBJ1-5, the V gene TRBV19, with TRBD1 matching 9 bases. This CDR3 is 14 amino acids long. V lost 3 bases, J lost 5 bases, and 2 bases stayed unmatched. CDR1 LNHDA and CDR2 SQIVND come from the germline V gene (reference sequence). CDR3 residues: CASSIWTGDQPQHF. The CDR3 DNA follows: TGTGCCAGTAGTATTTGGACAGGGGATCAGCCCCAGCATTTT. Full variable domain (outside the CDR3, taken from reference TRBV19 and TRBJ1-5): DGGITQSPKYLFRKEGQNVTLSCEQNLNHDAMYWYRQDPGQGLRLIYYSQIVNDFQKGDIAEGYSVSREKKESFPLTVTSAQKNPTAFYLCASSIWTGDQPQHFGDGTRLSIL.

The CDR3 region has the DNA TGTGCCAGCAGGCCGCTAGCGGGGGGGCACGATACGCAGTATTTT. Its translation: CASRPLAGGHDTQYF. The V call is TRBV6-4, the J call TRBJ2-3; 12 bases line up with TRBD2. The CDR3 is 15 residues long. CDR1 MRHNA and CDR2 SNTAGT come from the germline V gene. Trimming at V came to 6 bases and at J to 6 bases, leaving 7 bases not matched to a gene.

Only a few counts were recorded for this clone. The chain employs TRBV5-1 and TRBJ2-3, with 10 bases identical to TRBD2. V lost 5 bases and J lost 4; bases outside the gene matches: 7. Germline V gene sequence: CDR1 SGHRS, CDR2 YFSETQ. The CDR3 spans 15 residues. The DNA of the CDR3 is TGCGCCAGCAGGGCTAGCGGGGGAATAGCAGATACGCAGTATTTT. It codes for CASRASGGIADTQYF.

CDR3: CASSFGGTYEQYF. CDR3 bases: TGTGCCAGCAGTTTCGGCGGAACCTACGAGCAGTACTTC. The chain joins TRBV12-3 or TRBV12-4 to TRBJ2-7; D is undetermined. V was trimmed by 3 bases and J by 2 bases, leaving 8 bases between them. This CDR3 has 13 amino acids.

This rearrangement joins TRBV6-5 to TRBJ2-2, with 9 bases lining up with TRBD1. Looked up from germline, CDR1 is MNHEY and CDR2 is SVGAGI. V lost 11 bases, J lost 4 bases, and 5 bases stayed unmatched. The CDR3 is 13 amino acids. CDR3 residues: CAGGQGVTGELFF. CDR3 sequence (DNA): TGTGCCGGGGGACAGGGTGTCACCGGGGAGCTGTTTTTT.

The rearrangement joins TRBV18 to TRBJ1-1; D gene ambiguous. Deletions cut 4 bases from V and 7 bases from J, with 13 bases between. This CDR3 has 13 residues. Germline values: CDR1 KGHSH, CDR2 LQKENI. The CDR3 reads CASSLEGRDEAFF. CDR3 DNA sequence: TGTGCCAGCTCACTTGAGGGCCGGGATGAAGCTTTCTTT.

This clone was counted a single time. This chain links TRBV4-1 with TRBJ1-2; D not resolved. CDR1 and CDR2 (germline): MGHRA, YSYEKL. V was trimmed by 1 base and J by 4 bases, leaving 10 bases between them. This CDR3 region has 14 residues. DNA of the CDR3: TGCGCCAGCAGCCAAGTTACCGGGTTCTATGGCTACACCTTC. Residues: CASSQVTGFYGYTF.

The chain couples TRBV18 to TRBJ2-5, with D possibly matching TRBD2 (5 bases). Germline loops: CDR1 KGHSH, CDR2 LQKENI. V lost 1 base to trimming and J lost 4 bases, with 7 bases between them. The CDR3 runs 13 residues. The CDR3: CASSPRAGETQYF. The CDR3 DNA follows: TGTGCCAGCTCACCACGGGCGGGAGAGACCCAGTACTTC.

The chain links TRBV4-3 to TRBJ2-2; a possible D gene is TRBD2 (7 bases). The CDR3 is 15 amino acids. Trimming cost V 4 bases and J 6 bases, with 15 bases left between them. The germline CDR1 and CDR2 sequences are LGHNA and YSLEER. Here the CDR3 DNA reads TGCGCCAGCAGCCCCCTACCGCGGGGGCCCGGGGAGCTGTTTTTT. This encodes CASSPLPRGPGELFF.

The CDR3 protein is CASNTGLATNEKLFF. The CDR3 coding sequence is TGTGCCAGTAACACGGGACTTGCAACTAATGAAAAACTGTTTTTT. V is TRBV19 and J is TRBJ1-4, with D tentatively TRBD1 (5 bases). CDR1 is LNHDA and CDR2 is SQIVND in the germline V gene (reference sequence). The CDR3 is made up of 15 amino acids. The V end was cut by 7 bases, the J end by 0 bases, with 12 bases between.

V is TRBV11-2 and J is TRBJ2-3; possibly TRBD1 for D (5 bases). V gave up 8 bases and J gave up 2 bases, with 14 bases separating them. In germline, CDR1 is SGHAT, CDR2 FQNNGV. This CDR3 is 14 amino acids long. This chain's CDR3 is CASVPTASTDTQYF. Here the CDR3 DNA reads TGTGCCAGCGTCCCGACAGCGTCCACAGATACGCAGTATTTT.